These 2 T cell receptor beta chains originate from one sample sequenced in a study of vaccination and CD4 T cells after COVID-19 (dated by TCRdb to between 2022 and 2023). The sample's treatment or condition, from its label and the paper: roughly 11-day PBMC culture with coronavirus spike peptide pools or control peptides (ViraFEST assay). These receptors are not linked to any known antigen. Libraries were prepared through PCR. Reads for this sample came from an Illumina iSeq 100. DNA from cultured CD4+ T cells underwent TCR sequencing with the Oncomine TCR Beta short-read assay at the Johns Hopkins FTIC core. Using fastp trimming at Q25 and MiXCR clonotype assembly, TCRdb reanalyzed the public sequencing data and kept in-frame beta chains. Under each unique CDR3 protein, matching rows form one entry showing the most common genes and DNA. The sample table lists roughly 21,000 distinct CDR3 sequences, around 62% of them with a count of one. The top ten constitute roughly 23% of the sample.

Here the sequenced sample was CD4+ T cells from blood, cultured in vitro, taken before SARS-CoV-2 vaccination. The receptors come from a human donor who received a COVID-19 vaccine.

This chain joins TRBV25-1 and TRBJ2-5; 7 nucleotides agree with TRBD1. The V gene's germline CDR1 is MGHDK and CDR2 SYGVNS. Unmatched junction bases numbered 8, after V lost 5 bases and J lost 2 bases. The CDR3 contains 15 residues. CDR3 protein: CASSPKQGKQETQYF. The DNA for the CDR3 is TGTGCCAGCAGTCCCAAACAGGGGAAACAAGAGACCCAGTACTTC.

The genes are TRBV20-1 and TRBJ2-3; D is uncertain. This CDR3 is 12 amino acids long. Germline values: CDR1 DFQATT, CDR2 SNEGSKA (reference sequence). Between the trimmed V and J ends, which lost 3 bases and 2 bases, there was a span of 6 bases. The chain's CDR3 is CSASPSTDTQYF. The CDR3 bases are TGCAGTGCTAGCCCCTCCACAGATACGCAGTATTTT.